This TCR beta chain appears in the sequencing data of a study of blood T cell repertoires in COVID-19. Study at large: The United States, Italy and Spain were the sources of the acute and convalescent COVID-19 samples.

This table comes from immunoSEQ multiplex PCR, and its TCRdb copy is limited to in-frame clones, with some not included. The repertoire holds 130,000 to 150,000 clones, with 84% as singletons. Per germline, CDR1 LGHDT and CDR2 YNNKEL (reference sequence). This CDR3 has 15 residues. Trimming took 3 bases from V and 8 from J; bases not matched to a gene: 11. The chain links TRBV3-1 (or the pseudogene TRBV3-2) to TRBJ1-2, with 8 nucleotides matching TRBD1. This clonotype originated in a human donor in a cohort sampled during active COVID-19. Sequenced: peripheral blood. The CDR3 loop reads CASSQTAGGAEGYTF. The CDR3 region has the DNA TGTGCCAGCAGCCAGACAGCAGGGGGCGCGGAAGGCTACACCTTC.